One T cell receptor beta chain is described in this entry. These data come from a study of blood T cell repertoires in COVID-19. Study overall: The study drew acute and convalescent COVID-19 samples from the United States, Italy and Spain. T cells, B-cell-depleted T cells, or PBMCs supplied cDNA or gDNA.

As processed by the authors: Cell counts per sample came from amplifying reference gene primers. Sequencing used immunoSEQ multiplex PCR; TCRdb keeps in-frame clones, though not all of them. The V and J calls and clone size come from that table; D and trimming were worked out from the DNA. Of some 140,000 clones in the sample, about 85% are singletons; the top ten hold 0.63%. Germline trimming cut 5 bases from V and 4 bases from J; bases unmatched to any gene: 8. Germline loops: CDR1 MDHEN, CDR2 SYDVKM. The length of the CDR3 is 15 residues. The sequenced material came from peripheral blood. The rearrangement links TRBV28 to TRBJ1-1; 9 positions match TRBD1. This TCR derives from a man aged 55 to 70 with COVID-19, enrolled during active disease. The CDR3, as DNA: TGTGCCAGCAGTCCCACCGGGACAGGGCCCACTGAAGCTTTCTTT. This translates into CASSPTGTGPTEAFF.